What follows are 27 T cell receptor beta chains derived from one specimen sequenced in a study of a mutant IDH1 vaccine in newly diagnosed glioma. Data came from immunoSEQ multiplex PCR; TCRdb stores just in-frame clones and leaves some out. The sample holds over 40,000 clones, 80% to 90% seen once. These receptors have no known antigen. This sample's time point: week 35, safety follow-up. A 20-mer mutant IDH1 peptide at 300 ug was injected subcutaneously with topical imiquimod. Sequenced here: PBMCs, sampled from a glioma patient whose treatment included an IDH1 peptide vaccine. These receptors originate from a man in his forties or fifties with glioma.

The rearrangement uses TRBV6-5 and TRBJ1-5, with a tentative D call TRBD1 (6 bases). CDR1 and CDR2 (germline): MNHEY, SVGAGI. This CDR3 spans 16 amino acids. V gave up 0 bases and J gave up 7 bases, with 16 bases separating them. Written as DNA, the CDR3 is TGTGCCAGCAGTTACTCGAGTTTACAGGGAGCCCAGCCCCAGCATTTT. It yields the protein CASSYSSLQGAQPQHF.

The chain combines TRBV9 with TRBJ2-7; D is perhaps TRBD1 (6 bases). CDR3 length: 15 amino acids. The germline V and J ends were trimmed by 0 bases and 5 bases, with 15 bases remaining between them. Germline V CDR1 and CDR2: SGDLS, YYNGEE. The CDR3, as DNA: TGTGCCAGCAGCGTAGATGGCAGGGGATTTGACGAGCAGTACTTC. It is translated as CASSVDGRGFDEQYF.

CDR3 nucleotides: TGTGCCAGCAGCAAGGCAGGGTTAAGTGGAAACACCATATATTTT. This codes for CASSKAGLSGNTIYF. The chain combines TRBV7-9 with TRBJ1-3; the D gene is possibly TRBD1 (5 bases). Germline assignment: CDR1 SEHNR and CDR2 FQNEAQ (reference sequence). The CDR3 length is 15 residues. V was pared by 5 bases and J by 3 bases, with 14 bases between.

This clone was detected only once. V and J are TRBV5-6 and TRBJ2-3; perhaps TRBD1 as D (5 bases). Trimming removed 0 bases from V and 6 bases from J, with 11 bases in between. This CDR3 is built from 14 residues. Germline loops: CDR1 SGHDT, CDR2 YYEEEE. The DNA of the CDR3 is TGTGCCAGCAGCTTGGAGATAGGGGCGGATACGCAGTATTTT. Encoded protein: CASSLEIGADTQYF.

The V call is TRBV6-1, the J call TRBJ2-6; TRBD1 agrees at 7 bases. Germline lookup yields CDR1 MNHNS and CDR2 SASEGT. The CDR3 has 15 amino acids. The J segment lost 4 bases and the V segment lost 2 bases, leaving 2 bases of the junction unmatched. CDR3 sequence reads: CASSEKGAGANVLTF. As DNA, the CDR3 is TGTGCCAGCAGTGAAAAGGGGGCGGGGGCCAACGTCCTGACTTTC.

The chain joins TRBV5-4 to TRBJ1-4, with D perhaps matching TRBD1 (6 bases). CDR3 size: 15 residues. Germline V gene lookup returns CDR1 SGHNT and CDR2 YYREEE (reference sequence). Trimming removed 4 bases from V and 3 bases from J, with 13 bases in between. The CDR3 here is CASSQTSGANEKLFF. CDR3 nucleotides: TGTGCCAGCAGCCAGACTTCAGGGGCTAATGAAAAACTGTTTTTT. Filled out from reference TRBV5-4 and TRBJ1-4, the complete variable domain reads ETGVTQSPTHLIKTRGQQVTLRCSSQSGHNTVSWYQQALGQGPQFIFQYYREEENGRGNFPPRFSGLQFPNYSSELNVNALELDDSALYLCASSQTSGANEKLFFGSGTQLSVL.

V and J are TRBV4-1 and TRBJ1-1; D perhaps matches TRBD1 (6 bases). Trimming removed 2 bases from V and 0 bases from J, with 13 bases in between. Germline CDR1 reads MGHRA; CDR2 reads YSYEKL. The CDR3 loop spans 16 amino acids. The CDR3 DNA reads TGCGCCAGCAGCCAACGAACCGACAGGCTGAACACTGAAGCTTTCTTT. This translates into CASSQRTDRLNTEAFF.

With regard to this clone: The same CDR3 can be traced to other DNA sequences in this sample. The rearrangement joins TRBV7-9 to TRBJ1-1; possible D gene TRBD1, 5 bases. The CDR3 length is 14 residues. Per the germline V gene, CDR1 is SEHNR and CDR2 is FQNEAQ (reference sequence). With 1 base removed from V and 2 bases from J, the gap between germline ends came to 8 bases. The CDR3 reads CASSLGQGNTEAFF. The CDR3 DNA reads as TGTGCCAGCAGCTTAGGTCAGGGTAACACTGAAGCTTTCTTT.

This clone was recorded once. Relative to the germline gene, one junction end is altered; a read error may explain this. The chain links TRBV7-7 to TRBJ2-1; D is undetermined. Germline assignment: CDR1 SSHAT and CDR2 FNYEAQ (reference sequence). This CDR3 is built from 14 residues. The CDR3 bases are TGTGCTAGCAGCCGGGTGAGCACTCGCGATGAGCAGTTCTTC. Protein: CASSRVSTRDEQFF.

The CDR3 DNA follows: TGTGCCAGCAGTGCGGGTGTGGGACAGGGCTACGAGCAGTACTTC. This codes for CASSAGVGQGYEQYF. V gene TRBV2 combines with J gene TRBJ2-7; 9 bases map to TRBD1. The germline V gene has CDR1 SNHLY and CDR2 FYNNEI. The trim removed 4 bases at V and 3 bases at J, leaving 7 bases unmatched. The CDR3 length is 15 residues.

This clone was detected only a few times. This chain joins TRBV6-5 and TRBJ2-6; a weak D match, TRBD2 (5 bases). The V and J ends lost 4 bases and 0 bases respectively, with 10 bases between them. The CDR3 is made up of 16 amino acids. Germline CDR1 and CDR2: MNHEY and SVGAGI. CDR3 loop: CASSLEAGSGANVLTF. The CDR3 DNA follows: TGTGCCAGCAGTTTGGAGGCGGGCTCTGGGGCCAACGTCCTGACTTTC.

The chain is built from TRBV5-8 and TRBJ2-7; 7 bases line up with TRBD2. This CDR3 contains 15 residues. V dropped 3 bases and J dropped 5; count of bases not matched to a gene: 11. The V gene's germline CDR1 is SGHTS and CDR2 YDEGEE. The CDR3 bases are TGTGCCAGCAGCTCGCGTGGGAGGGGAAGAAACGAGCAGTACTTC. This translates into CASSSRGRGRNEQYF.

This clone was counted once. This chain joins TRBV7-9 and TRBJ2-3, with 11 bases fitting TRBD2. The CDR3 totals 16 residues. The germline CDR1 and CDR2 sequences are SEHNR and FQNEAQ (reference sequence). Trimming at V came to 4 bases and at J to 4 bases, leaving 7 bases not matched to a gene. The CDR3 DNA reads TGTGCCAGCAGCTCACGACTAGCGGGGAGGTCAGATACGCAGTATTTT. This encodes CASSSRLAGRSDTQYF.

This chain uses TRBV25-1 with TRBJ1-1; TRBD1 might be the D (6 bases). This CDR3 has 15 amino acids. The V end lost 4 bases, the J end lost 1 base, and 13 bases lay between the germline ends. Per germline, CDR1 MGHDK and CDR2 SYGVNS. The CDR3 loop is CASSAPGQPNTEAFF. The CDR3, as DNA: TGTGCCAGCAGTGCCCCTGGACAGCCGAACACTGAAGCTTTCTTT.

The table lists this clone with a few counts. This sequence joins TRBV6-4 and TRBJ2-2, with D possibly being TRBD1 (6 bases). The V gene's germline CDR1 is MRHNA and CDR2 SNTAGT. This CDR3 has 16 residues. Trimming removed 4 bases from V and 2 bases from J, with 14 bases in between. CDR3 DNA sequence: TGTGCCAGCAGTGTATTACCGGGACAAAACACCGGGGAGCTGTTTTTT. This codes for CASSVLPGQNTGELFF.

This clone was detected only once. The chain has TRBV5-5 and TRBJ2-7; 10 nucleotides align to TRBD1. V shed 4 bases, J shed 2 bases, and the junction held 6 bases outside the gene matches. The CDR3 has 15 amino acids. In germline, CDR1 is SGHKS, CDR2 YYEKEE (reference sequence). The CDR3 is CASSPAGTGAYEQYF. CDR3 nucleotides: TGTGCCAGCAGCCCGGCTGGGACAGGGGCCTACGAGCAGTACTTC. Supplemented by reference TRBV5-5 and TRBJ2-7, the full variable domain reads DAGVTQSPTHLIKTRGQQVTLRCSPISGHKSVSWYQQVLGQGPQFIFQYYEKEERGRGNFPDRFSARQFPNYSSELNVNALLLGDSALYLCASSPAGTGAYEQYFGPGTRLTVT.

The genes are TRBV4-3 and TRBJ2-7; TRBD2 agrees at 9 bases. CDR3 size: 16 residues. The trim removed 0 bases at V and 6 bases at J, leaving 9 bases unmatched. CDR1 is LGHNA and CDR2 is YSLEER in the germline V gene. Here the CDR3 reads CASSQDAGGPSAEQYF. The CDR3 DNA reads TGCGCCAGCAGCCAAGATGCGGGAGGGCCTTCGGCCGAGCAGTACTTC.

The rearrangement links TRBV28 to TRBJ1-4; D uncertain. This CDR3 is built from 14 residues. The V end was cut by 4 bases, the J end by 8 bases, with 14 bases between. From germline, CDR1 is MDHEN and CDR2 SYDVKM. The CDR3 sequence is CASSSGLSREKLFF. CDR3 in DNA: TGTGCCAGCAGTTCGGGTCTATCACGGGAAAAACTGTTTTTT. Full variable domain (missing parts from reference TRBV28 and TRBJ1-4): DVKVTQSSRYLVKRTGEKVFLECVQDMDHENMFWYRQDPGLGLRLIYFSYDVKMKEKGDIPEGYSVSREKKERFSLILESASTNQTSMYLCASSSGLSREKLFFGSGTQLSVL.

This clone showed up just a few times. This sequence joins TRBV28 and TRBJ1-2; no reliable D call. Per germline, CDR1 MDHEN and CDR2 SYDVKM. The V and J ends lost 10 bases and 8 bases respectively, with 11 bases between them. This CDR3 has 10 residues. The chain's CDR3 is CATHFGGYTF. CDR3 bases: TGTGCCACCCATTTCGGAGGCTACACCTTC.

V usage is TRBV10-1 and J usage is TRBJ1-5; perhaps TRBD1 as D (5 bases). V was clipped by 3 bases and J by 1 base, with 13 bases between them. The CDR3 extends over 16 amino acids. Germline CDR1 WNHNN, CDR2 SYGVQD (reference sequence). The CDR3 loop is CASSDNRIGSNQPQHF. CDR3 nucleotide sequence: TGCGCCAGCAGTGATAACAGGATAGGGAGCAATCAGCCCCAGCATTTT.

The V and J genes are TRBV11-3 and TRBJ2-1; no firm D call. The ends were cut back, 6 bases at V and 6 bases at J, with 9 bases in the middle. Germline CDR1 SGHNT, CDR2 YENEEA. This CDR3 is built from 12 residues. The CDR3 bases are TGTGCCAGCAGTTACGACGCCAATGAGCAGTTCTTC. Translated: CASSYDANEQFF. The full variable domain, rest sourced from reference TRBV11-3 and TRBJ2-1, is EAGVVQSPRYKIIEKKQPVAFWCNPISGHNTLYWYLQNLGQGPELLIRYENEEAVDDSQLPKDRFSAERLKGVDSTLKIQPAELGDSAVYLCASSYDANEQFFGPGTRLTVL.

This clone was seen a single time. The gene calls are TRBV10-3 and TRBJ2-3; 7 bases are a match to TRBD2. CDR3 size: 18 residues. Losses at the gene ends were 0 bases for V and 1 base for J; bases not matched to a gene: 10. CDR1 and CDR2 (germline): ENHRY, SYGVKD. CDR3 sequence reads: CAISESMRAGPRTDTQYF. The CDR3 region has the DNA TGTGCCATCAGTGAGTCGATGCGAGCGGGACCGCGCACAGATACGCAGTATTTT.

This chain connects TRBV10-2 to TRBJ1-6; D gene unclear. The CDR3 is 12 residues long. Trimming stripped 8 bases from V and 7 bases from J, with 9 bases between. Germline assignment: CDR1 WSHSY and CDR2 SAAADI. In DNA, the CDR3 is TGCGCCAGCTTAGAGGGCAATTCACCCCTCCACTTT. This encodes CASLEGNSPLHF.

The sample holds a few counts of this clone. The genes are TRBV7-9 and TRBJ2-1, with D hard to call. This CDR3 has 17 residues. Trimming took 3 bases from V and 5 from J, leaving 20 bases between them. Germline V gene lookup returns CDR1 SEHNR and CDR2 FQNEAQ (reference sequence). CDR3 DNA: TGTGCCAGCAGCTTGGCCCCCGGGCGAAAACTAAACAATGAGCAGTTCTTC. Amino acids: CASSLAPGRKLNNEQFF.

The genes are TRBV27 and TRBJ2-7; D is possibly TRBD2 (6 bases). CDR1 MNHEY and CDR2 SMNVEV come from the germline V gene (reference sequence). Between the trimmed V and J ends, which lost 3 bases and 0 bases, there was a span of 12 bases. This CDR3 is 15 amino acids long. CDR3 DNA sequence: TGTGCCAGCAGTTTGCTTGGGAGGCCCTCCTACGAGCAGTACTTC. This codes for CASSLLGRPSYEQYF.

This clone was observed a single time. V usage is TRBV20-1 and J usage is TRBJ1-1; no reliable D call. Germline V CDR1 and CDR2: DFQATT, SNEGSKA (reference sequence). V lost 0 bases to trimming and J lost 9 bases, with 2 bases between them. The CDR3 spans 9 residues. CDR3 sequence: CSARDQAFF. Here the CDR3 DNA reads TGCAGTGCTAGAGATCAAGCTTTCTTT.

The J gene is TRBJ2-7, the V gene TRBV4-2; 7 bases fit TRBD1. Germline trimming cut 4 bases from V and 5 bases from J; bases unmatched to any gene: 8. CDR1 is LGHNA and CDR2 is YNFKEQ in the germline V gene. The CDR3 is made up of 14 amino acids. This chain's CDR3 is CASSPRQGWDEQYF. CDR3 sequence (DNA): TGTGCCAGCAGCCCCCGACAGGGTTGGGACGAGCAGTACTTC.